Listed below are T cell receptor beta chains from one sample, sequenced in a study of cytomegalovirus exposure and HLA in healthy donors. Profiled with immunoSEQ multiplex PCR; TCRdb holds only in-frame clones, not every one. The top ten hold around 2.5% of the sample, which has approximately 170,000 clones, 77% seen once. Sequencing was done on a sample of PBMCs. These receptors came from a woman between 40 and 55 years old in good health and CMV-seropositive. The CDR3 runs from the conserved cysteine through the conserved F or W. A D gene is named only where the DNA matches it firmly. Clone size is given for some rows only: seen once, a few or many times, or a class if the clone is expanded.

d_gene: TRBD2
v_gene: TRBV7-2
j_gene: TRBJ2-1
abundance: .
CDR3nt: TGTGCCAGCAGCTTGAGAGCGGGGAACAATGAGCAGTTCTTC
CDR3aa: CASSLRAGNNEQFF

d_gene: .
v_gene: TRBV11-2
j_gene: TRBJ2-6
abundance: .
CDR3nt: TGTGCCAGCAGGACTCGAAACACCCCCTCTGGGGCCAACGTCCTGACTTTC
CDR3aa: CASRTRNTPSGANVLTF

d_gene: .
v_gene: TRBV7-2
j_gene: TRBJ1-6
abundance: .
CDR3nt: TGTGCCAGCAGCTTATATGTGGGGCAGCCTAATTCACCCCTCCACTTT
CDR3aa: CASSLYVGQPNSPLHF

d_gene: .
v_gene: TRBV9
j_gene: TRBJ2-7
abundance: many
CDR3nt: TGTGCCAGCAGCGTAGGTGGGAGCTACGAGCAGTACTTC
CDR3aa: CASSVGGSYEQYF

d_gene: .
v_gene: TRBV6-5
j_gene: TRBJ2-7
abundance: .
CDR3nt: TGTGCCAGCACCGCGGGCCACCGGGACGAGCAGTACTTC
CDR3aa: CASTAGHRDEQYF

d_gene: TRBD1
v_gene: TRBV7-2
j_gene: TRBJ2-6
abundance: .
CDR3nt: TGTGCCAGCAGCCCGGGGACAGGGCGGTCTGGGGCCAACGTCCTGACTTTC
CDR3aa: CASSPGTGRSGANVLTF

d_gene: TRBD1
v_gene: TRBV19
j_gene: TRBJ1-2
abundance: few
CDR3nt: TGTGCCAGTAGTCGGACAGGGTCATATGGCTACACCTTC
CDR3aa: CASSRTGSYGYTF

d_gene: TRBD1
v_gene: TRBV30
j_gene: TRBJ1-1
abundance: .
CDR3nt: TGTGCCTGGAATCGACATAGGGACAGGGTGGGCACTGAAGCTTTCTTT
CDR3aa: CAWNRHRDRVGTEAFF

d_gene: TRBD2
v_gene: TRBV19
j_gene: TRBJ2-5
abundance: once
CDR3nt: TGTGCTTCGGGACTAGCGGGACGGGGAGAGACCCAGTACTTC
CDR3aa: CASGLAGRGETQYF

d_gene: .
v_gene: TRBV7-2
j_gene: TRBJ1-1
abundance: .
CDR3nt: TGTGCCAGCAGCTTAGAGCAGGAGAACACTGAAGCTTTCTTT
CDR3aa: CASSLEQENTEAFF

d_gene: .
v_gene: TRBV28
j_gene: TRBJ1-2
abundance: .
CDR3nt: TGTGCTTACTGGGTGGGGGCAAGAATCTATGGCTACACCTTC
CDR3aa: CAYWVGARIYGYTF

d_gene: .
v_gene: TRBV10-3
j_gene: TRBJ2-5
abundance: .
CDR3nt: TGTGCCATCAGTGACAGGGCAGACGAGACCCAGTACTTC
CDR3aa: CAISDRADETQYF

d_gene: .
v_gene: TRBV9
j_gene: TRBJ2-5
abundance: .
CDR3nt: TGTGCCAGCAGCGTAGTGGGCGGGGGCAAAGAGACCCAGTACTTC
CDR3aa: CASSVVGGGKETQYF

d_gene: TRBD1
v_gene: TRBV6-5
j_gene: TRBJ1-2
abundance: few
CDR3nt: TGTGCCAGCAGTGGGCAAGAGGACAGGGTCGAGGGCTACACCTTC
CDR3aa: CASSGQEDRVEGYTF

d_gene: .
v_gene: TRBV6-1
j_gene: TRBJ2-5
abundance: medium-sized
CDR3nt: TGTGCCACTGGAAGAGGGGAGGCCCCAGAGACCCAGTACTTC
CDR3aa: CATGRGEAPETQYF

d_gene: .
v_gene: TRBV19
j_gene: TRBJ1-1
abundance: .
CDR3nt: TGTGCCAGCAGTAGGGGCCTGAACACTGAAGCTTTCTTT
CDR3aa: CASSRGLNTEAFF

d_gene: TRBD1
v_gene: TRBV19
j_gene: TRBJ2-5
abundance: .
CDR3nt: TGTGCCAGTAGTATATACAGGGGTGGAGAGACCCAGTACTTC
CDR3aa: CASSIYRGGETQYF

d_gene: .
v_gene: TRBV5-4
j_gene: TRBJ2-4
abundance: .
CDR3nt: TGTGCCAGCAGCCCCGACTCCCGCGGCATTCAGTACTTC
CDR3aa: CASSPDSRGIQYF

d_gene: .
v_gene: TRBV10-1
j_gene: TRBJ2-3
abundance: .
CDR3nt: TGCGCCAGCGGGGGGAAAGGTGTGGATACGCAGTATTTT
CDR3aa: CASGGKGVDTQYF

d_gene: TRBD1
v_gene: TRBV7-2
j_gene: TRBJ1-3
abundance: .
CDR3nt: TGTGCCAGCAGCTTAGTTGGGGGGACAGGGGGCAAAAACACCATATATTTT
CDR3aa: CASSLVGGTGGKNTIYF